Below are 2 T cell receptor beta chains sequenced from a single sample in a study of blood T cells in healthy people across ages. Combining a sample-barcoded 5' primer with a J-beta primer mix, a second PCR ran for 7 to 11 cycles. Using its own MiXCR run on the 5' RACE reads, TCRdb lists one record per CDR3 protein. The sample comprises roughly 1,800,000 distinct CDR3 sequences, 40% to 55% of which are singletons, and approximately 2.1% rests with the top ten. The sequenced sample consisted of blood. The receptors were sampled from a woman aged 40 to 50 in good health.

This clonotype was counted only a few times. The CDR3 DNA sequence: TGTGCCAGCAGTGGACAGGACCGTCAAGAGACCCAGTACTTC. It translates to CASSGQDRQETQYF. This chain links TRBV12-3 or TRBV12-4 with TRBJ2-5; 7 nucleotides agree with TRBD1. The CDR3 totals 14 residues. V shed 5 bases, J shed 2 bases, and the junction held 5 bases outside the gene matches.

This chain connects TRBV6-2 or TRBV6-3 to TRBJ2-7; D perhaps matches TRBD1 (6 bases). The CDR3 is made up of 16 amino acids. V lost 5 bases, J lost 0 bases, and 17 bases lay in between. CDR1 and CDR2 (germline): MNHEY, SVGEGT. The CDR3 sequence: CASSPPSRDISYEQYF. Here the CDR3 DNA reads TGTGCCAGCAGTCCGCCTTCCCGGGACATCTCCTACGAGCAGTACTTC.